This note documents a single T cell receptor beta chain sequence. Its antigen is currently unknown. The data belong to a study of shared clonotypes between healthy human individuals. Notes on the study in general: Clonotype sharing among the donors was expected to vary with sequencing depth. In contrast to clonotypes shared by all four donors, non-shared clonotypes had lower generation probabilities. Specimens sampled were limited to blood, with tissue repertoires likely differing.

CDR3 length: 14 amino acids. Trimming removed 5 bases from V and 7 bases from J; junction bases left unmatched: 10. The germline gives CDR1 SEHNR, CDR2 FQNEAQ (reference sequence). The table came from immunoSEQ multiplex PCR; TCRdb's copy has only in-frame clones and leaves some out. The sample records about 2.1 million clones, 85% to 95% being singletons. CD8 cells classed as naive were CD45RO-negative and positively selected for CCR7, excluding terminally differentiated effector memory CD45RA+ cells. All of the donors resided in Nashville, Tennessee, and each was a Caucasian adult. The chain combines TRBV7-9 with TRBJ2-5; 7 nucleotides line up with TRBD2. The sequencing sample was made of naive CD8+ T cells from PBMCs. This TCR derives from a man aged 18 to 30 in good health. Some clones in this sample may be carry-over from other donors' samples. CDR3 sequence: CASSATSDWVTQYF. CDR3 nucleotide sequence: TGTGCCAGCAGCGCCACTAGCGACTGGGTGACCCAGTACTTC.